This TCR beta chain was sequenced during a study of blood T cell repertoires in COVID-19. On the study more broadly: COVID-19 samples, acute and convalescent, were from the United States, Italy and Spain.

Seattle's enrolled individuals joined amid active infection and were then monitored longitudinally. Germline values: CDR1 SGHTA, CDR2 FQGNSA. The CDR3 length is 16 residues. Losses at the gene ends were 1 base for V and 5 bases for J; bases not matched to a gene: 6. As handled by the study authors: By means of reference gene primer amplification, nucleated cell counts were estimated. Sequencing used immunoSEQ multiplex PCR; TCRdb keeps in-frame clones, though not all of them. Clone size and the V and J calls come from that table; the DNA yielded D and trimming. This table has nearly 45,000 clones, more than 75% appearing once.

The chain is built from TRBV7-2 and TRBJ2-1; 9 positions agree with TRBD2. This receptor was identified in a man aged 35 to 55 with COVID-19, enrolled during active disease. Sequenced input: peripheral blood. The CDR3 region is CASSLVGSGRHNEQFF. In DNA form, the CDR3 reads TGTGCCAGCAGCTTAGTAGGTAGCGGGAGACACAATGAGCAGTTCTTC.